The 11 T cell receptor beta chains in this list originate from one sample, sequenced in a study of early T cells in non-severe SARS-CoV-2 infection. One entry per CDR3 protein, called by TCRdb with MiXCR from the 5' RACE reads. The table includes tens of thousands of distinct CDR3 sequences, more than 9% detected once. Specimen: whole blood. The receptors shown here come from an adult who was a healthcare worker with PCR-confirmed SARS-CoV-2 infection or an uninfected control (not recorded which).

This clonotype was seen many times. This chain joins TRBV7-6 and TRBJ2-7; D remains ambiguous. The CDR3 is 13 residues long. V was trimmed by 5 bases and J by 11 bases, leaving 19 bases between them. Germline V gene lookup returns CDR1 SGHVS and CDR2 FNYEAQ. In DNA form, the CDR3 reads TGTGCCAGCAGCCAGAGCCCGGTTGAGGCTAAGTACTTC. It encodes CASSQSPVEAKYF.

The chain joins TRBV12-3 or TRBV12-4 to TRBJ2-4, with D perhaps matching TRBD1 (5 bases). V lost 5 bases to trimming and J lost 5 bases, with 10 bases between them. CDR3 length: 13 amino acids. The CDR3 region is CASSLPTENIQYF. For the CDR3, the DNA is TGTGCCAGCAGTCTCCCGACAGAAAACATTCAGTACTTC.

This clonotype showed up many times. V usage is TRBV12-3 or TRBV12-4 and J usage is TRBJ2-1; no clear D gene. The CDR3 runs to 13 residues. Trimming removed 3 bases at V and 5 bases at J, with 8 bases between. CDR3 in amino acids: CASSFGRDNEQFF. CDR3 nucleotides: TGTGCCAGCAGTTTTGGACGAGACAATGAGCAGTTCTTC.

This clonotype showed up just a few times. The genes are TRBV5-1 and TRBJ2-7; D is uncertain. The germline V gene encodes CDR1 SGHRS and CDR2 YFSETQ. Trimming shortened V by 4 bases and J by 4 bases, and 24 bases separated the two germline ends. This CDR3 comprises 17 residues. CDR3 bases: TGCGCCAGCAGCCCCGAGAGAGACCGCAAAACCGGGTACGAGCAGTACTTC. Protein sequence: CASSPERDRKTGYEQYF.

This clonotype was observed a few times. The V and J genes are TRBV19 and TRBJ2-3; TRBD1 matches 9 bases. This CDR3 region has 14 residues. The V segment lost 10 bases and the J segment 5 bases; nucleotides outside the gene matches: 10. Germline loops: CDR1 LNHDA, CDR2 SQIVND (reference sequence). This CDR3 reads CATSGTGFKDTQYF. CDR3 DNA sequence: TGTGCCACTTCCGGGACAGGGTTCAAAGATACGCAGTATTTT.

In this sample, this clonotype turned up a few times. The chain carries TRBV7-8 and TRBJ1-5; TRBD1 might be the D (5 bases). V was clipped by 5 bases and J by 3 bases, with 14 bases between them. The germline CDR1 and CDR2 sequences are SGHVS and FQNEAQ. The CDR3 extends over 15 amino acids. The CDR3 loop reads CASSPRDGHNQPQHF. CDR3 bases: TGTGCCAGCAGCCCTAGGGACGGCCACAATCAGCCCCAGCATTTT.

The rearrangement links TRBV20-1 to TRBJ2-7; the match to TRBD1 covers 8 bases. The CDR3 is 15 residues long. The V gene's germline CDR1 is DFQATT and CDR2 SNEGSKA (reference sequence). Trimming took 5 bases from V and 0 from J; bases not matched to a gene: 9. DNA of the CDR3: TGCAGTGCTCCGATGAGGGACAGGCCCTCCTACGAGCAGTACTTC. Its protein product is CSAPMRDRPSYEQYF.

Note on this clonotype: The CDR3 end shows no conserved phenylalanine or tryptophan, and so a read error is likely. The chain employs TRBV6-5 and TRBJ2-1; D unresolved. The CDR3 has 14 residues. Per germline, CDR1 MNHEY and CDR2 SVGAGI. The V gene lost 2 bases and the J gene lost 4 bases, with 9 bases spanning the gap. The CDR3 is CASSYMQEYNEQFL. CDR3 in DNA: TGTGCCAGCAGTTACATGCAGGAATACAATGAGCAGTTCTTG.

The rearrangement links TRBV7-2 to TRBJ2-7; 7 bases agree with TRBD1. The V and J ends lost 5 bases and 7 bases, in that order; junction bases with no gene match: 5. In germline, CDR1 is SGHTA, CDR2 FQGNSA. The CDR3 loop spans 12 amino acids. The CDR3 region has the DNA TGTGCCAGCAGCCTCGACAGGGATGAGCAGTACTTC. Residues: CASSLDRDEQYF.

V usage is TRBV6-6 and J usage is TRBJ2-1; 7 bases are shared with TRBD1. Germline V gene sequence: CDR1 MNHNY, CDR2 SVGAGI (reference sequence). The J segment lost 9 bases and the V segment lost 3 bases, leaving 11 bases of the junction unmatched. This CDR3 is built from 15 residues. The CDR3 loop reads CASSYDRDQWAEQFF. In DNA form, the CDR3 reads TGTGCCAGCAGTTATGACAGGGACCAGTGGGCTGAGCAGTTCTTC.

This clonotype was found a few times. This chain uses TRBV4-1 with TRBJ2-1; D gene uncertain. The CDR3 has 14 residues. CDR1 and CDR2 (germline): MGHRA, YSYEKL. V was shortened by 5 bases and J by 2 bases, with 10 bases between the two germline ends. The CDR3 bases are TGCGCCAGCAGCTCCAGTGGAGCCTACAATGAGCAGTTCTTC. Protein sequence: CASSSSGAYNEQFF.